Reported below is one TCR beta chain. Authors' analysis steps: Researchers report that nucleated cell counts were estimated from reference gene primer amplification. Produced via immunoSEQ multiplex PCR; TCRdb's table is partial and in-frame only. V and J calls and clone size follow that table, whereas D and trimming were derived from the DNA. The sample carries some 56,000 clones, 82% recorded once. The record originates from a study of blood T cell repertoires in COVID-19. Study information: COVID-19 samples, acute and convalescent, were from the United States, Italy and Spain. In each case, the material was cDNA or gDNA derived from T cells, B-cell-depleted T cells, or PBMCs.

The sequence was collected from an older man with COVID-19, enrolled during active disease. The sample was peripheral blood.

The CDR3 here is CATTRGKNTEAFF. The DNA of the CDR3 is TGTGCCACCACCCGAGGGAAGAACACTGAAGCTTTCTTT. The chain is built from TRBV10-3 and TRBJ1-1; D unresolved. V dropped 10 bases and J dropped 1 base, with 13 bases sitting between them. The CDR3 length is 13 residues. Germline lookup yields CDR1 ENHRY and CDR2 SYGVKD.